A single TCR beta chain is shown here with its context. The data were taken from a study of early T cells in non-severe SARS-CoV-2 infection. MiXCR was run by TCRdb on the 5' RACE reads, yielding one entry per CDR3 protein. The sample has around 70,000 distinct CDR3 sequences, about 11% seen once. The sample was whole blood. The source is an adult who was a healthcare worker with PCR-confirmed SARS-CoV-2 infection or an uninfected control (not recorded which).

The CDR3 nucleotides are TGTGCCACCAGCAGCCCCACAGATACGCAGTATTTT. It yields the protein CATSSPTDTQYF. The genes are TRBV15 and TRBJ2-3; no clear D gene. This CDR3 comprises 12 residues. Germline V CDR1 and CDR2: LNHNV, YYDKDF (reference sequence). V lost 3 bases and J 2 bases, leaving 3 bases between the germline ends.